The T cell receptor beta chain described here comes from a study of blood T cell repertoires in COVID-19 (TCRdb year 2020). Regarding the complete study: Collaborator samples came from the United States, Italy and Spain and covered acute and convalescent phases of COVID-19. The repertoires were released in a freely available public database meant as a resource for research on the immune response to SARS-CoV-2. Nearly every sample came with metadata listing a de-identified subject ID, COVID-19 status, age in years and sex. Deeply sampled blood TCRbeta repertoires from subjects exposed to, actively infected with, or recovered from COVID-19 were included in the dataset. Where HLA class I and class II types were available, the types were taken from metadata supplied by the sample provider, not from assay-based typing. Samples were obtained from the ongoing ImmuneRACE study (first 160 participants) and from 1,254 subjects provided by 6 global collaborators. The material from the prospective study consisted of cDNA or gDNA derived from T cells, B-cell-depleted T cells, or PBMCs.

What the research found in general, with its limitations: Clinical and demographic metadata were provided uncurated, with the amount varying by source and participant.

Points on this clone: The clone's antigen remains unknown. No qualities accompany the bases; no much larger clone lies one base away.

TCRbeta CDR3 regions were amplified from genomic DNA by means of the immunoSEQ Assay, a bias-controlled multiplex PCR. The authors' pipeline ran thus. Nucleated cell counts per sample were estimated from amplification of reference gene primers within the assay. To quantify the absolute abundance of each unique TCRbeta CDR3 rearrangement, sequence reads were collapsed and filtered. For each sample, productive Simpson clonality was calculated as the square root of Simpson's diversity index over productive rearrangements. What TCRdb holds here is the immuneACCESS table cut down to in-frame rearrangements. Part of the clones is not present; checked against another copy, under half of the missing clones reflect an unresolved V gene, and the others are unexplained. That table furnishes V, J and clone size, whereas the DNA furnished D and trimming. The sample table holds 390,000 or so clones, of which 70% to 90% were seen once. In total, the top ten clones hold about 3% of the sample.

According to the germline V gene, CDR1 reads MNHEY and CDR2 reads SVGAGI. For this chain, trimming is 7 bases at the V end and 13 bases at the J end, and the number of junction bases without a gene match is 10. From the cysteine through the phenylalanine, the CDR3 covers 11 amino acids. Solely the CDR3 DNA is kept, with 33 bases framed from the first base. One collaborating source in Seattle enrolled patients while the patients were actively infected and followed the patients over time throughout the course of disease. The collaborating institutions used their own protocols to collect whole blood in K2EDTA tubes. For TCRbeta analysis, collaborators shipped samples in one of three forms: frozen whole blood, isolated PBMCs, or DNA extracted from either of those sample types.

This sequence was found in a woman in her 30s with COVID-19, enrolled during active disease. Sequenced input: peripheral blood. Recombination connected TRBV6-5 to TRBJ2-7, and TRBD1 matches 7 of the central bases. The CDR3 region: CASTRGGERYF. The DNA sequence reads TGTGCCAGCACTAGAGGGGGCGAGCGATACTTC.